What follows are 17 T cell receptor beta chains derived from one specimen sequenced in a study of blood T cell repertoires in COVID-19. The assay was immunoSEQ multiplex PCR, and TCRdb's table has in-frame clones only and misses some. This table has about 350,000 clones, about 90% appearing once. The sample comprised PBMCs or T cells enriched from blood (not recorded which). Receptor source: a woman in her 30s who had recovered from COVID-19.

The CDR3 coding sequence is TGTGCCAGCAGCTTTCAGGACTACAATGAGCAGTTCTTC. It encodes CASSFQDYNEQFF. The chain is built from TRBV7-9 and TRBJ2-1; D is ambiguous. CDR3 size: 13 residues. V lost 3 bases, J lost 3 bases, and 6 bases lay in between. Germline V gives CDR1 SEHNR, CDR2 FQNEAQ (reference sequence).

The rearrangement joins TRBV28 to TRBJ1-2; 10 nucleotides agree with TRBD1. Germline lookup yields CDR1 MDHEN and CDR2 SYDVKM. The CDR3 covers 15 residues. V lost 8 bases to trimming and J lost 7 bases; unmatched junction nucleotides: 13. The CDR3 reads CASGNRDRGGTGYTF. The CDR3 DNA follows: TGTGCCAGCGGAAACCGGGACAGGGGAGGTACTGGCTACACCTTC.

The V and J genes are TRBV10-3 and TRBJ2-7, with 10 bases lining up with TRBD1. Germline lookup yields CDR1 ENHRY and CDR2 SYGVKD. J lost 3 bases, V lost 6 bases, and 5 bases had no gene match. There are 14 residues in the CDR3. This CDR3 is CAIRTGTGDYEQYF. DNA for the CDR3: TGTGCCATCAGGACCGGGACAGGGGACTACGAGCAGTACTTC.

This clone showed up just a few times. The chain has TRBV19 and TRBJ2-2; 10 nucleotides align to TRBD2. CDR1 and CDR2 (germline): LNHDA, SQIVND (reference sequence). CDR3 length: 15 residues. V gave up 7 bases and J gave up 10 bases; unmatched junction bases: 12. Here the CDR3 reads CASNNGLADLEELFF. The CDR3 region has the DNA TGTGCCAGTAACAATGGACTAGCGGACCTTGAGGAGCTGTTTTTT.

The CDR3 DNA reads TGTGCCCGCTCGGACAGGGGGCCCAATCAGCCCCAGCATTTT. Encoded protein: CARSDRGPNQPQHF. The chain uses TRBV30 and TRBJ1-5, with 11 nucleotides matching TRBD1. Germline loops: CDR1 GTSNPN, CDR2 SVGIG (reference sequence). V was clipped by 8 bases and J by 3 bases; unmatched bases: 6. This CDR3 comprises 14 residues. Looking up the rest from reference TRBV30 and TRBJ1-5 gives the full variable domain: SQTIHQWPATLVQPVGSPLSLECTVEGTSNPNLYWYRQAAGRGLQLLFYSVGIGQISSEVPQNLSASRPQDRQFILSSKKLLLSDSGFYLCARSDRGPNQPQHFGDGTRLSIL.

V and J are TRBV3-1 (or the pseudogene TRBV3-2) and TRBJ2-7, with 12 bases lining up with TRBD2. Looked up from germline, CDR1 is LGHDT and CDR2 is YNNKEL (reference sequence). This CDR3 has 17 residues. Unmatched junction bases numbered 5, after V lost 0 bases and J lost 2 bases. CDR3 coding DNA: TGTGCCAGCAGCCAAGACGCAGGACTAGCGGGGACCTACGAGCAGTACTTC. This encodes CASSQDAGLAGTYEQYF.

This clone was detected a few times. The chain links TRBV3-1 (or the pseudogene TRBV3-2) to TRBJ1-2; D gene uncertain. V lost 3 bases, J lost 6 bases, and 5 bases lay in between. The CDR3 length is 11 residues. Per germline, CDR1 LGHDT and CDR2 YNNKEL (reference sequence). CDR3 in amino acids: CASSHVDGYTF. The DNA of the CDR3 is TGTGCCAGCAGCCACGTCGATGGCTACACCTTC.

This clone was recorded only once. The V and J genes are TRBV28 and TRBJ2-7; TRBD1 matches 8 bases. This CDR3 contains 14 residues. The junction had 4 bases not matched to a gene; V was cut back by 6 bases and J by 0 bases. Looked up from germline, CDR1 is MDHEN and CDR2 is SYDVKM. CDR3 protein: CASRDRGVSYEQYF. The CDR3 nucleotides are TGTGCCAGCAGAGACAGGGGTGTCTCCTACGAGCAGTACTTC.

V usage is TRBV4-2 and J usage is TRBJ1-2; TRBD1 matches at 10 bases. J was trimmed by 6 bases and V by 3 bases; bases with no gene match: 10. Germline assignment: CDR1 LGHNA and CDR2 YNFKEQ. This CDR3 is 16 amino acids long. The CDR3 coding sequence is TGTGCCAGCAGCCAGAGGACAGGGGGGATAGCGGATGGCTACACCTTC. Translation gives CASSQRTGGIADGYTF.

The chain is built from TRBV13 and TRBJ2-7, with TRBD2 identical over 7 bases. CDR1 and CDR2 from the germline V gene are PRHDT and FYEKMQ (reference sequence). The V and J ends lost 3 bases and 4 bases, in that order; junction bases with no gene match: 3. This CDR3 spans 13 amino acids. CDR3 in DNA: TGTGCCAGCAGCTTTACTAGCGTATACGAGCAGTACTTC. Translation gives CASSFTSVYEQYF.

This sequence joins TRBV21-1 and TRBJ2-1; TRBD1 is the table's D call, not checked against the DNA. TRBV21-1 is reported as a pseudogene. The CDR3 contains 13 residues. The CDR3 bases are TGTGCCAGCAGCACGGGACAATTCAATGAGCAGTTCTTC. This encodes CASSTGQFNEQFF.

This chain connects TRBV5-1 to TRBJ1-1; TRBD1 matches at 11 bases. The CDR3 runs 15 residues. Unmatched junction bases numbered 6, after V lost 4 bases and J lost 4 bases. CDR1 is SGHRS and CDR2 is YFSETQ in the germline V gene. CDR3 DNA sequence: TGCGCCAGCAGCGTCTCCGGGACAGGGGGCACTGAAGCTTTCTTT. Protein product: CASSVSGTGGTEAFF. Full variable domain (remainder filled in from reference TRBV5-1 and TRBJ1-1): KAGVTQTPRYLIKTRGQQVTLSCSPISGHRSVSWYQQTPGQGLQFLFEYFSETQRNKGNFPGRFSGRQFSNSRSEMNVSTLELGDSALYLCASSVSGTGGTEAFFGQGTRLTVV.

The chain recombines TRBV24-1 with TRBJ2-1; 8 nucleotides agree with TRBD2. Germline V lookup: CDR1 KGHDR, CDR2 SFDVKD. The CDR3 runs 16 residues. J lost 6 bases, V lost 3 bases, and 9 bases had no gene match. CDR3 in amino acids: CATSDATSEFFNEQFF. The CDR3 nucleotides read TGTGCCACCAGTGATGCGACTAGCGAGTTCTTCAATGAGCAGTTCTTC.

This chain links TRBV9 with TRBJ2-1; 8 bases are a match to TRBD1. V was pared by 3 bases and J by 3 bases, with 14 bases of the junction left unmatched. CDR3 length: 18 residues. Germline CDR1 SGDLS, CDR2 YYNGEE. In DNA, the CDR3 is TGTGCCAGCAGCGCGTTCAGGGGGCGCGAATCGGGCTACAATGAGCAGTTCTTC. As protein: CASSAFRGRESGYNEQFF.

This chain joins TRBV4-1 and TRBJ1-2, with TRBD1 as a possible D gene (6 bases). The CDR3 spans 14 residues. Germline CDR1 reads MGHRA; CDR2 reads YSYEKL. Trimming removed 1 base from V and 4 bases from J, with 10 bases in between. CDR3 DNA: TGCGCCAGCAGCCAAGGACAGGAAACCTATGGCTACACCTTC. Protein: CASSQGQETYGYTF.

The chain links TRBV7-9 to TRBJ1-1; D may be TRBD1 (6 bases). V was shortened by 3 bases and J by 8 bases, with 10 bases between the two germline ends. The CDR3 is 12 residues long. Per germline, CDR1 SEHNR and CDR2 FQNEAQ (reference sequence). As DNA, the CDR3 is TGTGCCAGCAGCTTTGGCGGGGGCGAAGCTTTCTTT. Translation gives CASSFGGGEAFF.

This chain links TRBV27 with TRBJ1-2; the D gene is possibly TRBD1 (5 bases). The CDR3 totals 14 residues. Germline V gene sequence: CDR1 MNHEY, CDR2 SMNVEV (reference sequence). The ends were cut back, 4 bases at V and 4 bases at J, with 13 bases in the middle. CDR3 amino acids: CASSSVRGAYGYTF. DNA for the CDR3: TGTGCCAGCAGTTCGGTTAGGGGTGCCTATGGCTACACCTTC.